The 30 T cell receptor beta chains given below trace back to one sample, sequenced in a study of human T cells and chemical hapten exposure. TCRdb redid the calling of the RACE reads with MiXCR, one entry per CDR3 protein. Of about 47,000 distinct CDR3 sequences in the sample, approximately 4.8% were seen once. Time point in this sample: healthy volunteer bleed at 2 weeks. Unseparated into fractions, whole blood served as the source from which total RNA was extracted. The material sequenced was whole blood. The receptors were sampled from a human donor in good health. Some clones in this sample may be carry-over from other donors' samples.

There are many counts of this clonotype. The rearrangement uses TRBV28 and TRBJ2-5; D could derive from TRBD1 or TRBD2 (6 bases each). Germline-derived CDR1 and CDR2 are MDHEN and SYDVKM. CDR3 length equals 13 residues. The V gene lost 4 bases and the J gene lost 4 bases, with 10 bases spanning the gap. CDR3 in amino acids: CASSSEGGETQYF. The CDR3 region has the DNA TGTGCCAGCAGTTCAGAGGGGGGAGAGACCCAGTACTTC.

This clonotype was detected many times. V usage is TRBV3-1 and J usage is TRBJ2-7; perhaps TRBD2 as D (6 bases). CDR1 LGHDT and CDR2 YNNKEL come from the germline V gene (reference sequence). The CDR3 covers 14 residues. The V end was cut by 1 base, the J end by 3 bases, with 10 bases between. The CDR3 sequence: CASSQAGVVYEQYF. The CDR3 region has the DNA TGTGCCAGCAGCCAAGCGGGAGTTGTCTACGAGCAGTACTTC.

Ten or more counts support this clonotype. The V call is TRBV28, the J call TRBJ1-1; a weak D match, TRBD1 (5 bases). CDR3 length: 13 residues. CDR1 and CDR2 (germline): MDHEN, SYDVKM. Trimming took 6 bases from V and 10 from J, leaving 18 bases between them. The CDR3 sequence: CASSPGGGVSAFF. The DNA of the CDR3 is TGTGCCAGCAGCCCCGGCGGGGGAGTTTCAGCTTTCTTT.

This clonotype was counted many times. The gene calls are TRBV5-1 and TRBJ2-1; 15 nucleotides align to TRBD2. Trimming removed 3 bases from V and 1 base from J; junction bases left unmatched: 5. CDR1 SGHRS and CDR2 YFSETQ come from the germline V gene. The CDR3 is 18 residues long. CDR3 coding DNA: TGCGCCAGCAGCTCTTGGACTAGCGGGAGGGCGTCCTACAATGAGCAGTTCTTC. It encodes CASSSWTSGRASYNEQFF.

Ten or more counts support this clonotype. The chain combines TRBV18 with TRBJ2-4; perhaps TRBD2 as D (7 bases). The CDR3 length is 17 residues. Germline-derived CDR1 and CDR2 are KGHSH and LQKENI. The ends were cut back, 2 bases at V and 3 bases at J, with 17 bases in the middle. In DNA form, the CDR3 reads TGTGCCAGCTCACCAATGGCGGGGGCTTCAGTCAAAAACATTCAGTACTTC. It encodes CASSPMAGASVKNIQYF.

This clonotype was seen ten or more times. The V and J genes are TRBV20-1 and TRBJ2-3; TRBD2 aligns across 10 bases. The junction had 8 bases not matched to a gene; V was cut back by 2 bases and J by 0 bases. Per the germline V gene, CDR1 is DFQATT and CDR2 is SNEGSKA (reference sequence). The CDR3 runs 17 residues. The CDR3 spells CSARNIAGGTSTDTQYF. In nucleotides, the CDR3 is TGCAGTGCTAGAAATATAGCGGGAGGAACTAGCACAGATACGCAGTATTTT.

The chain has TRBV6-1 and TRBJ2-4; 13 bases fit TRBD2. Germline CDR1 reads MNHNS; CDR2 reads SASEGT. Trimming at V came to 1 base and at J to 3 bases, leaving 9 bases not matched to a gene. The CDR3 runs 19 residues. The CDR3 is CASSEEEGLAGVGKNIQYF. The DNA for the CDR3 is TGTGCCAGCAGTGAAGAAGAAGGACTAGCGGGAGTTGGCAAAAACATTCAGTACTTC.

The table lists this clonotype with many counts. The chain joins TRBV7-9 to TRBJ2-7; D possibly uses TRBD1 or TRBD2 (5 bases each). Germline V gene lookup returns CDR1 SEHNR and CDR2 FQNEAQ (reference sequence). V was cut by 6 bases and J by 1 base, with 13 bases left in between. The CDR3 consists of 14 residues. The CDR3 region has the DNA TGTGCCAGCAGTCCTACGGGACGGTCCTACGAGCAGTACTTC. Its protein product is CASSPTGRSYEQYF.

This chain uses TRBV27 with TRBJ1-1; D unclear. V dropped 4 bases and J dropped 0 bases, with 9 bases sitting between them. The CDR3 sequence is 14 residues long. Germline CDR1 reads MNHEY; CDR2 reads SMNVEV (reference sequence). The CDR3 loop is CASSYDFMNTEAFF. CDR3 DNA: TGTGCCAGCAGTTACGATTTTATGAACACTGAAGCTTTCTTT.

This clonotype was counted a few times. This rearrangement joins TRBV3-1 to TRBJ2-5, with 7 bases identical to TRBD2. This CDR3 has 17 residues. Germline V gives CDR1 LGHDT, CDR2 YNNKEL (reference sequence). With 0 bases clipped from V and 0 bases from J, the junction kept 7 bases outside the gene matches. The CDR3 spells CASSQESSGVYQETQYF. DNA for the CDR3: TGTGCCAGCAGCCAAGAATCTAGCGGAGTCTACCAAGAGACCCAGTACTTC.

This clonotype was seen many times. V gene TRBV10-3 combines with J gene TRBJ1-4, with D tentatively TRBD1 (5 bases). The V and J ends lost 8 bases and 5 bases respectively, with 12 bases between them. From germline, CDR1 is ENHRY and CDR2 SYGVKD. The CDR3 runs 13 residues. CDR3 sequence: CAIADTHNEKLFF. CDR3 nucleotides: TGTGCCATCGCGGACACTCACAATGAAAAACTGTTTTTT.

This clonotype has a count of ten or more. This chain joins TRBV5-4 and TRBJ2-6; D may be TRBD2 (6 bases). Trimming took 1 base from V and 0 from J, leaving 20 bases between them. The CDR3 extends over 20 amino acids. Germline assignment: CDR1 SGHNT and CDR2 YYREEE (reference sequence). The CDR3 is CASSLRGTYSNPSGANVLTF. CDR3 sequence (DNA): TGTGCCAGCAGCTTGCGGGGGACTTACTCGAACCCCTCTGGGGCCAACGTCCTGACTTTC.

This clonotype was recorded at least ten times. The chain carries TRBV14 and TRBJ2-3, with 7 bases fitting TRBD2. Per the germline V gene, CDR1 is SGHDN and CDR2 is FVKESK. This CDR3 has 14 amino acids. Trimming took 7 bases from V and 1 from J; bases not matched to a gene: 5. The CDR3 reads CASNPSGGTDTQYF. In DNA form, the CDR3 reads TGTGCCAGCAACCCTAGCGGAGGCACAGATACGCAGTATTTT.

On this clonotype: A clone one base away is much larger, so this may be a read error. The gene calls are TRBV25-1 and TRBJ2-2; D remains unclear. In germline, CDR1 is MGHDK, CDR2 SYGVNS. This CDR3 contains 11 residues. V lost 8 bases and J lost 1, with 2 bases in between. CDR3 region: CASWNTGELFF. The CDR3 bases are TGTGCCAGCTGGAACACCGGGGAGCTGTTTTTT.

This clonotype was detected ten times or more. The rearrangement links TRBV29-1 to TRBJ2-4, with no clear D. CDR1 SQVTM and CDR2 ANQGSEA come from the germline V gene. V was clipped by 4 bases and J by 5 bases, with 12 bases between them. This CDR3 has 13 residues. CDR3 in DNA: TGCAGCGTTGCACCTAATTACGAAAACATTCAGTACTTC. This encodes CSVAPNYENIQYF.

Ten or more counts support this clonotype. The chain recombines TRBV6-2 or TRBV6-3 with TRBJ2-1; TRBD2 aligns across 9 bases. With 7 bases clipped from V and 10 bases from J, the junction kept 8 bases outside the gene matches. The germline CDR1 and CDR2 sequences are MNHEY and SVGEGT. This CDR3 contains 13 residues. CDR3 coding DNA: TGTGCCAGCACGGCTAGCGGGACCATCGAGCAGTTCTTC. It translates to CASTASGTIEQFF.

The chain is built from TRBV5-5 and TRBJ1-3, with TRBD1 matching 9 bases. Germline V CDR1 and CDR2: SGHKS, YYEKEE (reference sequence). This CDR3 has 16 residues. V lost 3 bases and J lost 3; bases outside the gene matches: 7. The CDR3 spells CASSWTQGAGGNTIYF. DNA for the CDR3: TGTGCCAGCAGCTGGACACAGGGGGCCGGTGGAAACACCATATATTTT.

This clonotype was counted at least ten times. The gene calls are TRBV4-2 and TRBJ2-1, with 10 positions matching TRBD2. This CDR3 has 18 residues. Trimming cost V 0 bases and J 1 base; bases outside gene matches: 6. The germline CDR1 and CDR2 sequences are LGHNA and YNFKEQ. The CDR3 loop reads CASSQDHLAGVSYNEQFF. The CDR3 DNA sequence: TGTGCCAGCAGCCAAGATCATCTAGCGGGAGTTTCCTACAATGAGCAGTTCTTC.

The chain combines TRBV30 with TRBJ2-5, with D unclear. The germline V gene has CDR1 GTSNPN and CDR2 SVGIG (reference sequence). The CDR3 spans 12 residues. The germline V and J ends were trimmed by 2 bases and 5 bases, with 9 bases remaining between them. CDR3 coding DNA: TGTGCCTGGAGTTTGAGTCGGGAGACCCAGTACTTC. Translation gives CAWSLSRETQYF.

Written as DNA, the CDR3 is TGTGCCACCACAGGGCAGGTCAGCAATCAGCCCCAGCATTTT. It specifies CATTGQVSNQPQHF. The V gene is TRBV10-3, the J gene TRBJ1-5, with D possibly being TRBD1 (6 bases). V lost 10 bases and J lost 1, with 14 bases in between. CDR1 and CDR2 (germline): ENHRY, SYGVKD. This CDR3 comprises 14 residues.

Ten or more counts support this clonotype. This chain links TRBV18 with TRBJ1-5, with D possibly being TRBD1 (5 bases). Trimming cost V 3 bases and J 3 bases, with 6 bases left between them. This CDR3 contains 13 residues. In germline, CDR1 is KGHSH, CDR2 LQKENI. The CDR3 region is CASSPGTNQPQHF. DNA of the CDR3: TGTGCCAGCTCACCCGGGACCAATCAGCCCCAGCATTTT.

This clonotype has ten or more counts. The chain is built from TRBV12-3 or TRBV12-4 and TRBJ2-1; TRBD2 matches 11 bases. The CDR3 loop spans 17 amino acids. The junction had 10 bases not matched to a gene; V was cut back by 5 bases and J by 4 bases. The CDR3 DNA is TGTGCCAGCAGTCCCCAAACCGGGACTAGCGGATACAATGAGCAGTTCTTC. Translation: CASSPQTGTSGYNEQFF.

The V and J genes are TRBV7-9 and TRBJ1-2; D is perhaps TRBD1 (6 bases). This CDR3 comprises 12 residues. Germline CDR1 is SEHNR and CDR2 is FQNEAQ (reference sequence). The V end was cut by 5 bases, the J end by 14 bases, with 18 bases between. The CDR3 loop is CASSDGQRTVTF. The CDR3 DNA reads TGTGCCAGCAGCGACGGACAGCGGACGGTAACCTTC.

This clonotype was recorded at least ten times. The chain is built from TRBV20-1 and TRBJ1-5, with TRBD1 matching over 7 bases. Germline CDR1 DFQATT, CDR2 SNEGSKA (reference sequence). This CDR3 has 13 amino acids. J lost 9 bases, V lost 8 bases, and 13 bases had no gene match. This CDR3 is CSTRTGQDSPQHF. The CDR3 DNA is TGCAGTACCAGGACTGGACAGGACTCGCCCCAGCATTTT.

This clonotype was seen repeatedly, ten times or more. V and J are TRBV4-1 and TRBJ2-3; 9 bases fit TRBD2. Losses at the gene ends were 8 bases for V and 3 bases for J; bases not matched to a gene: 12. Per the germline V gene, CDR1 is MGHRA and CDR2 is YSYEKL. The CDR3 runs to 16 residues. CDR3 sequence: CASGASGTSYTDTQYF. The DNA of the CDR3 is TGCGCCAGCGGCGCTTCCGGGACTAGCTATACAGATACGCAGTATTTT.

There are many counts of this clonotype. The rearrangement uses TRBV5-1 and TRBJ2-3; TRBD1 is a possible D gene (6 bases). The germline gives CDR1 SGHRS, CDR2 YFSETQ. The germline V and J ends were trimmed by 4 bases and 1 base, with 10 bases remaining between them. The CDR3 is 14 amino acids. The CDR3 nucleotides are TGCGCCAGCAGCGGTAGGACAGGCACAGATACGCAGTATTTT. Protein sequence: CASSGRTGTDTQYF.

This clonotype occurred many times. CDR3 protein: CACPRKDTQYF. The CDR3, as DNA: TGTGCCTGCCCGAGGAAGGATACGCAGTATTTT. V usage is TRBV7-9 and J usage is TRBJ2-3, with D hard to call. Trimming left V 11 bases short and J 6 bases short, with 12 bases between. Per the germline V gene, CDR1 is SEHNR and CDR2 is FQNEAQ (reference sequence). This CDR3 has 11 residues.

This clonotype was detected ten times or more. The V call is TRBV27, the J call TRBJ2-5; tentatively, D is TRBD1 or TRBD2 (6 bases each). Germline V CDR1 and CDR2: MNHEY, SMNVEV (reference sequence). V lost 3 bases to trimming and J lost 7 bases, with 12 bases between them. The CDR3 covers 13 residues. CDR3 coding DNA: TGTGCCAGCAGTTTTGGGGGGCAGAGGACCCAGTACTTC. It yields the protein CASSFGGQRTQYF.

This clonotype was observed at least ten times. V usage is TRBV4-2 and J usage is TRBJ2-7, with 9 bases identical to TRBD1. This CDR3 contains 15 residues. Germline loops: CDR1 LGHNA, CDR2 YNFKEQ. J was trimmed by 1 base and V by 5 bases; bases with no gene match: 6. The CDR3 region is CASSSRDRASYEQYF. As DNA, the CDR3 is TGTGCCAGCAGCTCGCGGGACAGGGCGTCCTACGAGCAGTACTTC.

V and J are TRBV5-4 and TRBJ2-5; 11 bases align to TRBD2. The CDR3 consists of 15 residues. With 4 bases clipped from V and 0 bases from J, the junction kept 2 bases outside the gene matches. Per germline, CDR1 SGHNT and CDR2 YYREEE (reference sequence). The CDR3 coding sequence is TGTGCCAGCAGCAGGACTAGCGGGCACCAAGAGACCCAGTACTTC. Protein sequence: CASSRTSGHQETQYF.